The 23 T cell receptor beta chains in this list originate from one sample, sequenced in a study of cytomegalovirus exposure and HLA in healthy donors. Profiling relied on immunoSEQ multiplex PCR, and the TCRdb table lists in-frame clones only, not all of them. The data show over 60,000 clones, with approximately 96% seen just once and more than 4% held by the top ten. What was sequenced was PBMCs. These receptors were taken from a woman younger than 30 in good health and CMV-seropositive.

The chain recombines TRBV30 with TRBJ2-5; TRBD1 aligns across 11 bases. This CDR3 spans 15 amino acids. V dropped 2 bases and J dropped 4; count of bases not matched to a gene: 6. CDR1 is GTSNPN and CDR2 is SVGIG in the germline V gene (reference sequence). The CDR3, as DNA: TGTGCCTGGAGTCGCGGGGGACAGGGGGGAGAGACCCAGTACTTC. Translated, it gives CAWSRGGQGGETQYF.

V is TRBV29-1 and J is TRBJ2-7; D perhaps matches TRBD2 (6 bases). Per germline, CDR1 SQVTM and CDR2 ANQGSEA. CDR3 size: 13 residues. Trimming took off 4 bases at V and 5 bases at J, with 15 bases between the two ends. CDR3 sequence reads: CSVAGRNVNEQYF. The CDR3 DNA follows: TGCAGCGTTGCCGGGAGAAATGTAAACGAGCAGTACTTC.

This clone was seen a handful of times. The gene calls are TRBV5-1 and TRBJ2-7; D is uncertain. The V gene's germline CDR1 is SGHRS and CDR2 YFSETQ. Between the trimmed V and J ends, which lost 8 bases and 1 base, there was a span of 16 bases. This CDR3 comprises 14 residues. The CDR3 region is CASSPGASSYEQYF. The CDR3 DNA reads TGCGCCAGTTCCCCAGGTGCGTCGTCCTACGAGCAGTACTTC.

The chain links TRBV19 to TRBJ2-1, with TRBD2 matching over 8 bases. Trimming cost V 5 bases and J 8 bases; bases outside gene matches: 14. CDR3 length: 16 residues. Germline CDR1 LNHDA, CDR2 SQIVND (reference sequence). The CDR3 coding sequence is TGTGCCAGTAGTGTACCCCGACCGGGAGGGGGGTATGAGCAGTTCTTC. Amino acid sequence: CASSVPRPGGGYEQFF.

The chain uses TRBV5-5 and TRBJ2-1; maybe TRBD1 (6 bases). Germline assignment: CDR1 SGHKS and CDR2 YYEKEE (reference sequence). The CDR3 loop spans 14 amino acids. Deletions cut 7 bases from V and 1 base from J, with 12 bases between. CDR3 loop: CASRGGVSYNEQFF. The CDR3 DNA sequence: TGTGCCAGCCGAGGGGGTGTATCCTACAATGAGCAGTTCTTC.

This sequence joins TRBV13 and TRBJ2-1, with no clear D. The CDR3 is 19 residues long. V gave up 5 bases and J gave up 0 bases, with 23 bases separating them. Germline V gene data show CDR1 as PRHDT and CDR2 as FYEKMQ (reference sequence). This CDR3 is CASSPNPLSGPRSYNEQFF. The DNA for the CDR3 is TGTGCCAGCAGCCCAAACCCGCTTTCCGGTCCCCGCTCCTACAATGAGCAGTTCTTC.

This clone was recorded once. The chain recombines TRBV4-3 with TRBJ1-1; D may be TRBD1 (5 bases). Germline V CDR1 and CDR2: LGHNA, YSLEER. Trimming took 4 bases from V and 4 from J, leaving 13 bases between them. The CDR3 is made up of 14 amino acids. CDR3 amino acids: CASSRAAGRTEAFF. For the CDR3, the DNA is TGCGCCAGCAGCCGGGCAGCAGGGCGCACTGAAGCTTTCTTT.

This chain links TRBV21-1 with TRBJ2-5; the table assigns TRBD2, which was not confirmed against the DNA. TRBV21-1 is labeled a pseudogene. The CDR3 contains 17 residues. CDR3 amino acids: CASSKRRGEHPQETQYF. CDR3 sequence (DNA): TGTGCCAGCAGCAAAAGGCGGGGAGAACACCCCCAAGAGACCCAGTACTTC.

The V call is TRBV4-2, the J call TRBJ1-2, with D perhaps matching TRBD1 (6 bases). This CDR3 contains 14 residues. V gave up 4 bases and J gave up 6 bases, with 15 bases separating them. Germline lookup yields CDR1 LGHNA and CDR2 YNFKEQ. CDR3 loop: CASSPGVGADGYTF. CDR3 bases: TGTGCCAGCAGCCCAGGAGTGGGGGCGGATGGCTACACCTTC.

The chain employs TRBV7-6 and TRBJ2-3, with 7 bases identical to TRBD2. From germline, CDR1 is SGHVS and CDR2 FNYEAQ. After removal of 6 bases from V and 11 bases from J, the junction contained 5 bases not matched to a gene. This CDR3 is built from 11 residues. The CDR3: CASSTGTKQYF. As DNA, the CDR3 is TGTGCCAGCAGTACCGGGACTAAGCAGTATTTT.

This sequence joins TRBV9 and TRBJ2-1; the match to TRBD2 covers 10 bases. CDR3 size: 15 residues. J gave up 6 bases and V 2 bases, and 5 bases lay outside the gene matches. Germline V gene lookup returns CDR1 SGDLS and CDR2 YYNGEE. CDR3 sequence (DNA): TGTGCCAGCAGCGTTAGCGGGAGGAGTGCCAATGAGCAGTTCTTC. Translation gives CASSVSGRSANEQFF.

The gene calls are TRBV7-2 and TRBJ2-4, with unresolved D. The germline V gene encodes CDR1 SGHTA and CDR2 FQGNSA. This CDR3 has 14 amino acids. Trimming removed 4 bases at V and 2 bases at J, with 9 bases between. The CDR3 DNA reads TGTGCCAGCAGCTCCTGGAGTACCAAAAACATTCAGTACTTC. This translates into CASSSWSTKNIQYF.

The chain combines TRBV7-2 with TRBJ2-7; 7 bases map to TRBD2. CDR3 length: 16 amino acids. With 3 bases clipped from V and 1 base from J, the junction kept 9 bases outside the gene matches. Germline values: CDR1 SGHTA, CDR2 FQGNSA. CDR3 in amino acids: CASSFGASGLSYEQYF. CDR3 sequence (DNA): TGTGCCAGCAGCTTTGGCGCTAGCGGTTTGTCCTACGAGCAGTACTTC.

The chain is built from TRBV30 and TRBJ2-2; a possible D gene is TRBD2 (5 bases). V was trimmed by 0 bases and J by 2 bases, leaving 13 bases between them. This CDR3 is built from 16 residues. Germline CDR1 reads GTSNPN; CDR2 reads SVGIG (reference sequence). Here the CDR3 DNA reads TGTGCCTGGAGTGTAAGAGGGTTAATCAACACCGGGGAGCTGTTTTTT. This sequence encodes CAWSVRGLINTGELFF. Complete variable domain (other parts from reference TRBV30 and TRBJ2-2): SQTIHQWPATLVQPVGSPLSLECTVEGTSNPNLYWYRQAAGRGLQLLFYSVGIGQISSEVPQNLSASRPQDRQFILSSKKLLLSDSGFYLCAWSVRGLINTGELFFGEGSRLTVL.

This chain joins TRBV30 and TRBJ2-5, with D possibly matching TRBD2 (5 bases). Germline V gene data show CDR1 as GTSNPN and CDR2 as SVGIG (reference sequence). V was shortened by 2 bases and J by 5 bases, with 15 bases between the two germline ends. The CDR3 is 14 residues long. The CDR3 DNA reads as TGTGCCTGGAGTCTTGGACTGTCCCAGGAGACCCAGTACTTC. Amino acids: CAWSLGLSQETQYF.

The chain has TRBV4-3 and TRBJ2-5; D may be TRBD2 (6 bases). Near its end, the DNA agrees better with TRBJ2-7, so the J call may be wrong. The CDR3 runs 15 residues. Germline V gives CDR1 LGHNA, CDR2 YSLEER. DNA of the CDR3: TGCGCCAGCAGCCAAGATCGGGCGGGGTTCTACGAGCAGTACTTC. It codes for CASSQDRAGFYEQYF.

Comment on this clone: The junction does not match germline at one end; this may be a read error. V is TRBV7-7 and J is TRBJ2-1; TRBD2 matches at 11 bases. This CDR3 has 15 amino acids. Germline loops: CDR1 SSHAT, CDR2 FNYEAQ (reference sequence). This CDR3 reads CASSLNSGRADEQFF. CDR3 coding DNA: TGTGCTAGCAGCTTAAATAGCGGGAGGGCTGATGAGCAGTTCTTC.

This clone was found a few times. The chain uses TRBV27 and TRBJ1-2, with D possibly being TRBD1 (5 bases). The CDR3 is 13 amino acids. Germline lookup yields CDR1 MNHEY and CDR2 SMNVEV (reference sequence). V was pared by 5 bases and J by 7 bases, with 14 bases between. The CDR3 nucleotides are TGTGCCAGCAGTCCAAGGGGATTGTCTGGCTACACCTTC. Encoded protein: CASSPRGLSGYTF.

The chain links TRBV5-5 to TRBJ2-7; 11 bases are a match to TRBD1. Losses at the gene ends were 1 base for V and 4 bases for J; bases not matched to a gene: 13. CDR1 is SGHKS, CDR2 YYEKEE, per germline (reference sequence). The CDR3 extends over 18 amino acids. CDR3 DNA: TGTGCCAGCAGCTTGACCCTCGGACAGGGGGCTTTGGGGTACGAGCAGTACTTC. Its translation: CASSLTLGQGALGYEQYF.

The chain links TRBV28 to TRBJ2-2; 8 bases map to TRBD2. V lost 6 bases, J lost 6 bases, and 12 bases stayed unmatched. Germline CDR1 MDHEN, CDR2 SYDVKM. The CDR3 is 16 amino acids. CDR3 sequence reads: CASSDIGTSQPGELFF. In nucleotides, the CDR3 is TGTGCCAGCAGCGATATCGGGACTAGTCAACCCGGGGAGCTGTTTTTT.

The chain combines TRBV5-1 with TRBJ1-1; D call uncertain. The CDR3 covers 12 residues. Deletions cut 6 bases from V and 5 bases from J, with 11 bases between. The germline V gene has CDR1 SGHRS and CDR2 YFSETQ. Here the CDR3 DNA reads TGCGCCAGCACCGACTTTGGGACTGAAGCTTTCTTT. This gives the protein CASTDFGTEAFF.

CDR3 protein: CASTSTGENIQYF. CDR3 coding DNA: TGCGCCAGCACCTCGACAGGGGAAAACATTCAGTACTTC. The genes are TRBV10-1 and TRBJ2-4, with TRBD1 matching 8 bases. Germline V gene sequence: CDR1 WNHNN, CDR2 SYGVQD (reference sequence). V shed 7 bases and J 5 bases; nucleotides not matched to a gene: 4. The length of the CDR3 is 13 residues.

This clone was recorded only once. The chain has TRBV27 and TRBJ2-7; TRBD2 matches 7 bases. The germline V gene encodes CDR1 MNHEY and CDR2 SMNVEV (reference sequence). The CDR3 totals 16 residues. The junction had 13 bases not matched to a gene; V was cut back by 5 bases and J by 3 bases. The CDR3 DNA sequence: TGTGCCAGCAGTCCAAGGAGGGGACTATCGGTCTACGAGCAGTACTTC. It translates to CASSPRRGLSVYEQYF.